This TCR beta chain derives from a study of blood T cell repertoires in COVID-19. Study-level background: Acute-phase and convalescent COVID-19 samples originated in the United States, Italy and Spain. PBMCs, B-cell-depleted T cells, or T cells were the source of the cDNA or gDNA that made up the material.

In the source study's methods: Amplification of reference gene primers provided the estimated nucleated cell counts. Profiling relied on immunoSEQ multiplex PCR, and the TCRdb table lists in-frame clones only, not all of them. V and J calls and clone size are those listed in that table; D and trimming were worked out from the DNA. The sample holds 220,000 or so clones, 86% seen once. The CDR3 sequence is 15 residues long. In germline, CDR1 is SGHAT, CDR2 FQNNGV. With 5 bases removed from V and 0 bases from J, the gap between germline ends came to 10 bases. Followed over time, Seattle patients had been enrolled while infection was active.

The chain carries TRBV11-2 and TRBJ2-2; D is uncertain. The sequenced sample was peripheral blood. The receptor comes from a woman in her 50s with COVID-19, enrolled during active disease. Written as DNA, the CDR3 is TGTGCCAGCAGCGCCTATTTCGCGAACACCGGGGAGCTGTTTTTT. This translates into CASSAYFANTGELFF. The full variable domain, its missing parts supplied by reference TRBV11-2 and TRBJ2-2, is EAGVAQSPRYKIIEKRQSVAFWCNPISGHATLYWYQQILGQGPKLLIQFQNNGVVDDSQLPKDRFSAERLKGVDSTLKIQPAKLEDSAVYLCASSAYFANTGELFFGEGSRLTVL.